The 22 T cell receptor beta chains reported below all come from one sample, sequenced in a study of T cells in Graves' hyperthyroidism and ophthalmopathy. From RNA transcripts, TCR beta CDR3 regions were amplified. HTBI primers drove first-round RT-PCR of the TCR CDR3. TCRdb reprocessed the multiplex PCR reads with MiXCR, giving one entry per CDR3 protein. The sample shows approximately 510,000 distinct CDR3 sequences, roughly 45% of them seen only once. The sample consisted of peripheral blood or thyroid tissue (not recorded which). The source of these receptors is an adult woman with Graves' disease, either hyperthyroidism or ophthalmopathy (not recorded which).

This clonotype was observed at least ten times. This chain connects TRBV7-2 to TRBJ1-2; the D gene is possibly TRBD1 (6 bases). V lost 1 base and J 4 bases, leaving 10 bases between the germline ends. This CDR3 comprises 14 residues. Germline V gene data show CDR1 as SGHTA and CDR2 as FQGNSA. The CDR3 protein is CASSLGQELYGYTF. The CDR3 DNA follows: TGTGCCAGCAGCTTAGGACAGGAACTCTATGGCTACACCTTC.

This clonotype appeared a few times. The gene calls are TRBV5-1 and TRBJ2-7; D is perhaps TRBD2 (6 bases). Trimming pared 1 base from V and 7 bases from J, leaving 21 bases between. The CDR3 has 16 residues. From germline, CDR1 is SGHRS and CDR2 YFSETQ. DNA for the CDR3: TGCGCCAGCAGCTTGCGGTACGGGAGAAGGCCGGTAGAGCAGTACTTC. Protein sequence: CASSLRYGRRPVEQYF.

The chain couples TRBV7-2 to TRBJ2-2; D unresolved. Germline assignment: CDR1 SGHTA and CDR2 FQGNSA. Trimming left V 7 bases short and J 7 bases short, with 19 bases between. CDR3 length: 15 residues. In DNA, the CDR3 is TGTGCCAGCACCCTTACAAGGGAATGGAACGGGGAGCTGTTTTTT. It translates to CASTLTREWNGELFF.

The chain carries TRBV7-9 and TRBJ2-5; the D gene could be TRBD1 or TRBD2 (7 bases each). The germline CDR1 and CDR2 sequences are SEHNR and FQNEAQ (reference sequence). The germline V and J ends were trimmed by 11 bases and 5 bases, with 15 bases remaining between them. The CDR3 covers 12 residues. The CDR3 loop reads CASGGAIETQYF. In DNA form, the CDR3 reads TGTGCCTCAGGGGGGGCTATCGAGACCCAGTACTTC.

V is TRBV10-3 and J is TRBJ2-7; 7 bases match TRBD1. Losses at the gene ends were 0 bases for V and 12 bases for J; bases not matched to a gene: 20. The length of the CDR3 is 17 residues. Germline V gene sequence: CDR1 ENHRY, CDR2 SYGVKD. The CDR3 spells CAISESSSFERQGSPYF. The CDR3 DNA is TGTGCCATCAGTGAGTCCAGCAGTTTCGAACGACAGGGAAGTCCGTACTTC.

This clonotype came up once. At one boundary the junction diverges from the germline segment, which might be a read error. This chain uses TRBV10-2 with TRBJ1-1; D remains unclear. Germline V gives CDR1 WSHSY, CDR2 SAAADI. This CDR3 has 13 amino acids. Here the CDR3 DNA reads TGTGCCACCCGACGGAGCATGAACACTGAAGCTTTCTTT. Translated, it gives CATRRSMNTEAFF.

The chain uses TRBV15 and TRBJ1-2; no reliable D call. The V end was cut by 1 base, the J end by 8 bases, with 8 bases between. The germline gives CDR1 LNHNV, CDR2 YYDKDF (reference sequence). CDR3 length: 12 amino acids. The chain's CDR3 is CATSRGLRGYTF. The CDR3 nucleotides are TGTGCCACCAGCAGAGGCCTTCGGGGCTACACCTTC. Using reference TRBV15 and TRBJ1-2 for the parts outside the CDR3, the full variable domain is DAMVIQNPRYQVTQFGKPVTLSCSQTLNHNVMYWYQQKSSQAPKLLFHYYDKDFNNEADTPDNFQSRRPNTSFCFLDIRSPGLGDTAMYLCATSRGLRGYTFGSGTRLTVV.

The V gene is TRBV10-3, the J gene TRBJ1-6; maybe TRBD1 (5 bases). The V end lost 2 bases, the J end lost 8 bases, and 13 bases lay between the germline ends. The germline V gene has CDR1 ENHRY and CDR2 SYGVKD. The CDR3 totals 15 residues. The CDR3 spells CAISEGRAAYSPLHF. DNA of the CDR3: TGTGCCATCAGTGAGGGCAGGGCAGCGTATTCACCCCTCCACTTT.

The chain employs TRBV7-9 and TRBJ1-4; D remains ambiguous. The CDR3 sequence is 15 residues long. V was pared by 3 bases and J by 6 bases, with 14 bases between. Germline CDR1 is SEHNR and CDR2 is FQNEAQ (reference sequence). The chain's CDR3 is CASSFGSLGDEKLFF. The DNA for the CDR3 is TGTGCCAGCAGCTTTGGGTCCCTGGGAGATGAAAAACTGTTTTTT.

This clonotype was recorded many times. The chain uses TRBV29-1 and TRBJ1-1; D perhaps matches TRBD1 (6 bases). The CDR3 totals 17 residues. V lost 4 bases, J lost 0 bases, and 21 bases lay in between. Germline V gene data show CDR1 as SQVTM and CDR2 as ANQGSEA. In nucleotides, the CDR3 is TGCAGCGTTGCCGCCCCACCGGGACACCAAATGAACACTGAAGCTTTCTTT. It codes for CSVAAPPGHQMNTEAFF. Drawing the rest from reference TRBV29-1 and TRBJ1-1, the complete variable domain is SAVISQKPSRDICQRGTSLTIQCQVDSQVTMMFWYRQQPGQSLTLIATANQGSEATYESGFVIDKFPISRPNLTFSTLTVSNMSPEDSSIYLCSVAAPPGHQMNTEAFFGQGTRLTVV.

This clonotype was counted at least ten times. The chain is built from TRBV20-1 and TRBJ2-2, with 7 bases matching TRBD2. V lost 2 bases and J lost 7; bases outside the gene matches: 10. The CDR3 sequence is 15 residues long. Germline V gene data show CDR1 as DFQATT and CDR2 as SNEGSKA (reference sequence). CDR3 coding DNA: TGCAGTGCTAGACCTCGACTAGCCGGGGACGGGGAGCTGTTTTTT. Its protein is CSARPRLAGDGELFF.

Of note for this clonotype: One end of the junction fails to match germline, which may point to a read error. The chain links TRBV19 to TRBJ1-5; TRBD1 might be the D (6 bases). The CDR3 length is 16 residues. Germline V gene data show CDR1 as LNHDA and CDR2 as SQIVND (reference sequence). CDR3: CASNITHRVSNPPQHF. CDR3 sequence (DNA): TGTGCCAGTAATATTACCCACAGGGTTAGCAATCCGCCCCAGCATTTT.

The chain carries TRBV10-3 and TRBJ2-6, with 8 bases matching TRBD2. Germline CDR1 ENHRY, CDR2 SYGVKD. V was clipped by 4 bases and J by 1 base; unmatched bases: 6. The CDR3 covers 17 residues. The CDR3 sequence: CAISAGGGSSGANVLTF. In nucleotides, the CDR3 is TGTGCCATCAGTGCCGGGGGGGGCAGTTCTGGGGCCAACGTCCTGACTTTC.

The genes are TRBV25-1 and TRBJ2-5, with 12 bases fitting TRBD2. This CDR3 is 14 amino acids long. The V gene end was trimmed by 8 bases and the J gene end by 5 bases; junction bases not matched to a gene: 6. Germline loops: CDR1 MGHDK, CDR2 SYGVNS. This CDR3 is CASSTSGGRETQYF. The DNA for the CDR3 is TGTGCCAGCTCGACTAGCGGGGGAAGGGAGACCCAGTACTTC. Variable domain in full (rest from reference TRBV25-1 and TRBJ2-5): EADIYQTPRYLVIGTGKKITLECSQTMGHDKMYWYQQDPGMELHLIHYSYGVNSTEKGDLSSESTVSRIRTEHFPLTLESARPSHTSQYLCASSTSGGRETQYFGPGTRLLVL.

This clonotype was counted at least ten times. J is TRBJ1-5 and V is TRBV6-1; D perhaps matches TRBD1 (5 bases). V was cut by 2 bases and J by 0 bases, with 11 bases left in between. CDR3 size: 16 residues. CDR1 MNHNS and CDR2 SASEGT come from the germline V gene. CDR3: CASSERGSFSNQPQHF. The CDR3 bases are TGTGCCAGCAGTGAAAGGGGCAGTTTTAGCAATCAGCCCCAGCATTTT.

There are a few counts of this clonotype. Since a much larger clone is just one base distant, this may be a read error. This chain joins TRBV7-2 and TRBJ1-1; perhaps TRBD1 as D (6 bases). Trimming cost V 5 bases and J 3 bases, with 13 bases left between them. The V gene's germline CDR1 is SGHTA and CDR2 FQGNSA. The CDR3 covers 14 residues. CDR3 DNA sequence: TGTGCCAGCAGCCAACCCGGACAGCACACTGAAGCTTTCTTT. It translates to CASSQPGQHTEAFF.

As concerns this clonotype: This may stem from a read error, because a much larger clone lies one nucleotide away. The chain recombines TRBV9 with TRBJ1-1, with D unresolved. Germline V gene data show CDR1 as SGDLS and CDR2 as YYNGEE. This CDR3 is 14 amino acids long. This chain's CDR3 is CASSVVVGYTEASF. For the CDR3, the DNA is TGTGCCAGCAGCGTAGTAGTCGGCTACACTGAAGCTTCCTTT.

In nucleotides, the CDR3 is TGTGCCAGCACCCAGACAGGGGGCTTCGCTGAAGCTTTCTTT. This codes for CASTQTGGFAEAFF. The rearrangement uses TRBV25-1 and TRBJ1-1; 10 nucleotides match TRBD1. The CDR3 runs to 14 residues. Germline-derived CDR1 and CDR2 are MGHDK and SYGVNS. Trimming at V came to 7 bases and at J to 6 bases, leaving 8 bases not matched to a gene.

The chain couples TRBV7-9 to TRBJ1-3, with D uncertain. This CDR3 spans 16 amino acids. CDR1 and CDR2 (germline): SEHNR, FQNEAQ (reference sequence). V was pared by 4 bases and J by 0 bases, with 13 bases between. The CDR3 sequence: CASSSGWGFSGNTIYF. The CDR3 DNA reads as TGTGCCAGCAGCTCGGGATGGGGATTCTCTGGAAACACCATATATTTT.

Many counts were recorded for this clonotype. The CDR3 nucleotides are TGCGCCAGCAGCTTGGCGGGGACAGGGGTCTACGAGCAGTACTTC. This encodes CASSLAGTGVYEQYF. This chain joins TRBV5-1 and TRBJ2-7; 10 nucleotides agree with TRBD1. CDR3 length: 15 residues. Germline lookup yields CDR1 SGHRS and CDR2 YFSETQ. V lost 0 bases, J lost 3 bases, and 3 bases stayed unmatched.

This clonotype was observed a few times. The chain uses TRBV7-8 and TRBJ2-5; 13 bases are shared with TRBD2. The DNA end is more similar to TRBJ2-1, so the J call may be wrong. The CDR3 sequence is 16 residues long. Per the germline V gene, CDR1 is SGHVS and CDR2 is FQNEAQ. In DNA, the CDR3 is TGTGCCAGCAGCTTTTCTGGACTAGCGGGAGCTGGGGAGCAGTTCTTC. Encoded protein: CASSFSGLAGAGEQFF.

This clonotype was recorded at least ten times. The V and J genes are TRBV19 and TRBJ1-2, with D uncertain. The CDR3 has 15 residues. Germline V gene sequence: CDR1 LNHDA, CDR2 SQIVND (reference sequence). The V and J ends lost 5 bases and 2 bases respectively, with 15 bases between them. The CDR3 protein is CASSALRTENYGYTF. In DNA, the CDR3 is TGTGCCAGTAGTGCACTGCGGACGGAAAACTATGGCTACACCTTC. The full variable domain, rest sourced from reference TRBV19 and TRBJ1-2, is DGGITQSPKYLFRKEGQNVTLSCEQNLNHDAMYWYRQDPGQGLRLIYYSQIVNDFQKGDIAEGYSVSREKKESFPLTVTSAQKNPTAFYLCASSALRTENYGYTFGSGTRLTVV.